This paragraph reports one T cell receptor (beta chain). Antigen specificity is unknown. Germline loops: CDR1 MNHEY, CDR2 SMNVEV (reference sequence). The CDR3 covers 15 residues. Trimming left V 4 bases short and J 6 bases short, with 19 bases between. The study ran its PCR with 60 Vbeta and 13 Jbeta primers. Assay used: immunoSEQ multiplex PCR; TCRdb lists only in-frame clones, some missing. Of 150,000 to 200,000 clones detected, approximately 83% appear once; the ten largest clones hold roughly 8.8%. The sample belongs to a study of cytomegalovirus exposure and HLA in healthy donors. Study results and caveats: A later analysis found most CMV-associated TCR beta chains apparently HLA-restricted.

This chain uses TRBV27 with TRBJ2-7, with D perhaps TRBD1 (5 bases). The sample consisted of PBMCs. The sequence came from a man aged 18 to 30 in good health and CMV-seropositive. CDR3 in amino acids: CASSSNSPTVSEQYF. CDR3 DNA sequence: TGTGCCAGCAGTTCAAATTCACCGACAGTCTCCGAGCAGTACTTC.